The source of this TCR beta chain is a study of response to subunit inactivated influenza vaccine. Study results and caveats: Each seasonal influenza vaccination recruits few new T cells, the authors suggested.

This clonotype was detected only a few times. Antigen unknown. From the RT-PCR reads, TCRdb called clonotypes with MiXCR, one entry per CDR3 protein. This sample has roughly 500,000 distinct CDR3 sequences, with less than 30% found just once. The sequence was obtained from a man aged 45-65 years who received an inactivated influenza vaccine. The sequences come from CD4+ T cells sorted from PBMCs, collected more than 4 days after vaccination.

The CDR3 bases are TGTGCCAGCAGCCAAGATATTTTGAGGCCGAACACTGAAGCTTTCTTT. Translation gives CASSQDILRPNTEAFF. V is TRBV4-2 and J is TRBJ1-1; D not resolved. Trimming took off 0 bases at V and 1 base at J, with 12 bases between the two ends. Germline V CDR1 and CDR2: LGHNA, YNFKEQ. This CDR3 is built from 16 residues.